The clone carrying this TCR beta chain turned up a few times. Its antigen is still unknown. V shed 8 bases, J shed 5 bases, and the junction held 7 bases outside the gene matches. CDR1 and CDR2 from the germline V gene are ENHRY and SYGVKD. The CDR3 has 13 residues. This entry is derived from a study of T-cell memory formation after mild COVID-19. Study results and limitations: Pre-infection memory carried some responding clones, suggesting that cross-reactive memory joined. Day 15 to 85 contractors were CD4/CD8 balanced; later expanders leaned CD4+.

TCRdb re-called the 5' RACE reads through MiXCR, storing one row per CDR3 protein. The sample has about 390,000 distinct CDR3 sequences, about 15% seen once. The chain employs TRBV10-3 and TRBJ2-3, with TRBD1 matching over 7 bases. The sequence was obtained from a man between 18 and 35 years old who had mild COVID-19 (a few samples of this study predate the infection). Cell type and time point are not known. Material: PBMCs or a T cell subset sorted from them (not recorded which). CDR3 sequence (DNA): TGTGCCATCGGAACAGGGGATTTAGATACGCAGTATTTT. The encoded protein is CAIGTGDLDTQYF.